This TCR beta chain was found in a study of early T cells in non-severe SARS-CoV-2 infection (dated by TCRdb to the early 2020s). Study-wide context: Because TCR sequencing relied on bulk RNA taken from unsorted whole blood, pairing of alpha and beta chains was not possible.

The study was a case-control design nested within a healthcare worker cohort in London, UK, with weekly nasopharyngeal swab PCR tests and blood sampling. Between 23 and 31 March 2020, the week of the UK lockdown, healthcare workers were enrolled and then followed up weekly for as long as 16 weeks. The V end loses 6 bases and the J end loses 1 base, and a stretch of 17 bases separates them. Looking up the germline V gene yields CDR1 SGHAT and CDR2 FQNNGV. From its cysteine to its phenylalanine, the CDR3 spans 16 amino acids. Only the CDR3 DNA is retained, 48 bases long and in frame from the first base. Findings and caveats that apply to the study as a whole: Matching against VDJdb was skewed toward anti-spike CD8 responses, likely underestimated virus-specific expansions, and missed private and CD4 specificities.

Note on this clonotype: There is no known antigen for this receptor. Per-base quality was not reported, and no clone a single base away is much larger than it.

The library was generated by 5' RACE. The run used a NextSeq 500. To correct for sequencing error and PCR bias, the TCR library protocol tagged individual cDNA molecules with unique molecular identifiers. Both TCR alpha and beta chains were sequenced, and tight co-correlation was observed between alpha and beta sequence abundances in each sample. For the original study's pipeline: Decombinator V4 was used to annotate the V gene, J gene and CDR3 of the TCR sequences. Expanded TCRs were defined as changing significantly between any two time points under a Poisson model with p below 0.0001. TCR abundances were normalised to the total number of TCRs sequenced in each sample and reported as counts per million. TRAV1-2 paired with TRAJ12, TRAJ20 or TRAJ33 defined MAIT TCRs, while TRAV10 paired with TRAJ18 defined iNKT TCRs. VDJdb, accessed on 1 November 2021, was searched for TCRs annotated for CMV, EBV and SARS-CoV-2, and TCRs annotated for more than one antigen were excluded. The public reads were reanalyzed by TCRdb: fastp trimming at Q25, MiXCR alignment, in-frame beta chains only. Rows are combined by CDR3 protein, so each entry shows the most common genes and DNA. TCRdb's processing, not the authors' own work, is the source of the V and J calls. Recorded for this sample are 110,000 or so distinct CDR3 sequences; around 10% of them occurred a single time. The top ten clones comprise 2.5% to 4% of the sample.

Here the chain combines TRBV11-2 and TRBJ2-3; no D gene is confidently identified. Sequencing input: whole blood. This sequence was found in an adult who was a healthcare worker with PCR-confirmed SARS-CoV-2 infection or an uninfected control (not recorded which). CDR3 region: CASSLGPSYRTDTQYF. In nucleotides, the sequence is TGTGCCAGCAGTCTGGGTCCCAGCTATCGCACAGATACGCAGTATTTT.